This T cell receptor beta chain was captured in a study of graft-versus-host responses after intestinal transplantation. Note on this clone: The antigen is unknown.

General study results and limits: Some GvH clones appeared in ileal mucosa or blood before recipient bone marrow.

The table came from immunoSEQ multiplex PCR; TCRdb's copy has only in-frame clones and leaves some out. The table has under 100,000 clones, approximately 82% seen once. The CDR3 contains 14 residues. The J segment lost 4 bases and the V segment lost 8 bases, leaving 6 bases of the junction unmatched. The germline V gene has CDR1 SGHAT and CDR2 FQNNGV. This clonotype was obtained from a human donor who received an intestinal transplant. The material was unstimulated CD4+ T cells sorted from spleen or lymph node cells, obtained before intestinal transplant. The V call is TRBV11-2, the J call TRBJ2-5, with 11 nucleotides matching TRBD2. CDR3 in amino acids: CASRPGLAAETQYF. CDR3 coding DNA: TGTGCCAGCCGCCCGGGACTAGCGGCAGAGACCCAGTACTTC.